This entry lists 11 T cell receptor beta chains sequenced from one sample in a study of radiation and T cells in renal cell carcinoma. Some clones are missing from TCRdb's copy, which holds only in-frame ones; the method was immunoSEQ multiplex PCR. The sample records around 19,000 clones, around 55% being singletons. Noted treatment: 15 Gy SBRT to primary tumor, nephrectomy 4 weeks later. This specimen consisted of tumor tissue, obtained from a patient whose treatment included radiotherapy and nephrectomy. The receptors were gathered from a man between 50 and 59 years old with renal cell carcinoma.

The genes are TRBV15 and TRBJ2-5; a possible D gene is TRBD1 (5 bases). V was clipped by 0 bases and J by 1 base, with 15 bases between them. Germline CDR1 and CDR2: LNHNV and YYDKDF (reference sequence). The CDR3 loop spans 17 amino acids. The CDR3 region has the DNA TGTGCCACCAGCAGAGACAACCCAGGGTCAACCCAAGAGACCCAGTACTTC. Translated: CATSRDNPGSTQETQYF. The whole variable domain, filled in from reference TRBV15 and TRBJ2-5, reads DAMVIQNPRYQVTQFGKPVTLSCSQTLNHNVMYWYQQKSSQAPKLLFHYYDKDFNNEADTPDNFQSRRPNTSFCFLDIRSPGLGDTAMYLCATSRDNPGSTQETQYFGPGTRLLVL.

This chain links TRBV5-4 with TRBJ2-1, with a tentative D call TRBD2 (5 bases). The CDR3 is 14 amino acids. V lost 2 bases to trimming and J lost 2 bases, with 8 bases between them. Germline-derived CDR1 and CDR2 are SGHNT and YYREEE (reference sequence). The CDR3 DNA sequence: TGTGCCAGCAGCTTTAGAGGGACCTACAATGAGCAGTTCTTC. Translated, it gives CASSFRGTYNEQFF.

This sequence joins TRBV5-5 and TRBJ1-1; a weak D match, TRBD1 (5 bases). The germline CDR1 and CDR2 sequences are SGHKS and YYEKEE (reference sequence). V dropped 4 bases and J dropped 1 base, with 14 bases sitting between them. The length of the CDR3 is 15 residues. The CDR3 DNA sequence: TGTGCCAGCAGCGTATACCAGGGTGGGAACACTGAAGCTTTCTTT. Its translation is CASSVYQGGNTEAFF.

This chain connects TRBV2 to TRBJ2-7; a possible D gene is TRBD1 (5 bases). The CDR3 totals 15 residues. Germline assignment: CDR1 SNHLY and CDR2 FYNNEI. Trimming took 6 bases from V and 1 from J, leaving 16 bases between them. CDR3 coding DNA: TGTGCCAGCAGCCAAGACAGATCCGGGTCCTACGAGCAGTACTTC. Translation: CASSQDRSGSYEQYF.

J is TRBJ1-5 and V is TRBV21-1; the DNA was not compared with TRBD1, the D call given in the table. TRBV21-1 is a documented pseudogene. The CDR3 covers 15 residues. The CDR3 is CASSNTGGTDQPQHF. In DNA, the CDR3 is TGTGCCAGCAGCAATACAGGGGGAACGGATCAGCCCCAGCATTTT.

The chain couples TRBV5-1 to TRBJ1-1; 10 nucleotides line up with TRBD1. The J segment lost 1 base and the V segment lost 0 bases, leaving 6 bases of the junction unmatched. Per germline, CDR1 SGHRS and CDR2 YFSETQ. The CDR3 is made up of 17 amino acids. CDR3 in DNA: TGCGCCAGCAGCTTGGCCGGGACAGGGGCCGGGAACACTGAAGCTTTCTTT. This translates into CASSLAGTGAGNTEAFF.

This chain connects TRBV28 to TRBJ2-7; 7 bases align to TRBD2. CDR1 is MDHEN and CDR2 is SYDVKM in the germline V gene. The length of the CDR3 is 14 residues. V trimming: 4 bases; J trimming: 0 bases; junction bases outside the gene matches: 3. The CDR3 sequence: CASSSTSVSYEQYF. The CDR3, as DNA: TGTGCCAGCAGTTCTACTAGCGTCTCCTACGAGCAGTACTTC.

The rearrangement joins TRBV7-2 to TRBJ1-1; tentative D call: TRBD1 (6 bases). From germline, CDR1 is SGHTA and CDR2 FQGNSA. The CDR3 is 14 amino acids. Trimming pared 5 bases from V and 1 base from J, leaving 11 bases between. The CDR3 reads CASSPGAANTEAFF. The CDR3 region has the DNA TGTGCCAGCAGCCCAGGGGCCGCGAACACTGAAGCTTTCTTT.

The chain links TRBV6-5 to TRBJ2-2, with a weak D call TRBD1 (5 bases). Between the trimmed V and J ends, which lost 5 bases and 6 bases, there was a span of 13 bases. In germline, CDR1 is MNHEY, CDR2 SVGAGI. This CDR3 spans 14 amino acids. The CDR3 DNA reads TGTGCCAGCAGTGTATTAGGGGTGGCCGGGGAGCTGTTTTTT. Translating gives CASSVLGVAGELFF.

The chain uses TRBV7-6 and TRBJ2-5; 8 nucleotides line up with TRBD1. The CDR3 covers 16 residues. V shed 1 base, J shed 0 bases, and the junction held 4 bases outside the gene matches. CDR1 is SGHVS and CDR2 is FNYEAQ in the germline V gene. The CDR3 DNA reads TGTGCCAGCAGCTTAGGGGACAGGCGGTACCAAGAGACCCAGTACTTC. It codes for CASSLGDRRYQETQYF.

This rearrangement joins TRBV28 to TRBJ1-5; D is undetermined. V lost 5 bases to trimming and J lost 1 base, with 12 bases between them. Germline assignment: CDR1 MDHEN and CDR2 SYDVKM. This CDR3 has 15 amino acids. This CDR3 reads CASSQTTASNQPQHF. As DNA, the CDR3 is TGTGCCAGCAGTCAGACCACAGCGAGCAATCAGCCCCAGCATTTT.